This T cell receptor (beta chain) was sequenced during a study of memory CD4+ T cells and cytomegalovirus serostatus. The CDR3 spans 13 residues. Trimming shortened V by 5 bases and J by 7 bases, and 12 bases separated the two germline ends. The V gene's germline CDR1 is SGHTA and CDR2 FQGNSA. The sort gate was single viable CD3+CD4+CD8-CD45RO+ cells for memory CD4+ T cells. TCRdb's copy holds only in-frame clones and misses some; the assay was immunoSEQ multiplex PCR. The data contain 50,000 or so clones, approximately 79% of them singletons. The gene calls are TRBV7-2 and TRBJ1-5, with a tentative D call TRBD1 (5 bases). This sequence was found in an adult in good health and CMV-seronegative. The sequencing sample was made of memory CD4+ T cells from blood. The CDR3 sequence: CASSAGADQPQHF. CDR3 nucleotide sequence: TGTGCCAGCAGCGCCGGGGCAGACCAGCCCCAGCATTTT.